This T cell receptor (beta chain) was retrieved from a study of T cells in Graves' hyperthyroidism and ophthalmopathy. Study outcomes and limitations: Appearing also in blood were most of the thyroid clonotypes expanded above 0.001. Ophthalmopathy cases were set apart from stable hyperthyroidism by a 13 V-J model.

V was trimmed by 3 bases and J by 1 base, leaving 13 bases between them. There are 17 residues in the CDR3. Germline V CDR1 and CDR2: LNHDA, SQIVND (reference sequence). Amplification targeted TCR beta CDR3 regions from RNA transcripts. Initially, a first-round RT-PCR of the TCR CDR3 employed the HTBI primer set. Each CDR3 protein gets one entry after TCRdb re-called the multiplex PCR reads with MiXCR. Among more than 500,000 distinct CDR3 sequences listed, about 15% were seen once. Each ophthalmopathy patient scored at least 3 on the Clinical Activity Score and at least 4 on NOSPECS grade, with duration under 3 months. Each 10 ml fresh peripheral blood draw supplied the PBMCs. This clonotype came up a few times. Its antigen is still unknown.

Sequencing was performed on blood. The TCR was taken from a woman aged 25 to 39 with Graves' ophthalmopathy. The rearrangement links TRBV19 to TRBJ2-6, with a weak D call TRBD1 (5 bases). The CDR3 sequence: CASSMGQLRSGANVLTF. Written as DNA, the CDR3 is TGTGCCAGTAGTATGGGGCAGTTAAGGTCTGGGGCCAACGTCCTGACTTTC.